This T cell receptor (beta chain) was sequenced for a study of CD8+ T cells in alopecia areata. Regarding the study as a whole: The study found tofacitinib significantly decreased scalp clonality and expanded CD8+ clones among the top 100.

The ends were cut back, 4 bases at V and 7 bases at J, with 15 bases in the middle. The length of the CDR3 is 15 residues. CDR1 SGHRS and CDR2 YFSETQ come from the germline V gene. Treatment given: oral pan-JAK inhibitor, 5-10 mg twice daily. In the case of this clone: Its antigen is unidentified.

Reverse transcription of extracted RNA yielded cDNA, which provided the sequencing template. The protocol was immunoSEQ multiplex PCR, while the TCRdb copy is restricted to in-frame clones and leaves out a portion. Here the sample spans about 180,000 clones, roughly 53% being singletons. This chain links TRBV5-1 with TRBJ1-6, with TRBD1 as a possible D gene (6 bases). This specimen consisted of CD8+ T cells sorted from blood, obtained at week 24, from a patient treated with tofacitinib. This clonotype originated in a human donor with alopecia areata. The CDR3 nucleotides read TGCGCCAGCAGCCTCAACCGGGACAAAAATTCACCCCTCCACTTT. Translation gives CASSLNRDKNSPLHF.